This T cell receptor beta chain was captured in a study of blood T cell repertoires in COVID-19. This clone turned up a few times. Profiling relied on immunoSEQ multiplex PCR, and the TCRdb table lists in-frame clones only, not all of them. This sample has tens of thousands of clones, with more than 60% found just once. Per the germline V gene, CDR1 is MNHEY and CDR2 is SMNVEV (reference sequence). With 2 bases clipped from V and 8 bases from J, the junction kept 2 bases outside the gene matches. The CDR3 sequence is 14 residues long. The specimen was peripheral blood. The rearrangement joins TRBV27 to TRBJ1-6; 8 positions match TRBD1. This receptor was taken from a woman in her 50s with active or convalescent COVID-19. The chain's CDR3 is CASSLLTGDSPLHF. CDR3 sequence (DNA): TGTGCCAGCAGTTTACTGACAGGGGATTCACCCCTCCACTTT.